A single sample is the source of the 23 T cell receptor beta chains below, sequenced in a study of shared clonotypes between healthy human individuals. Sequenced by immunoSEQ multiplex PCR; TCRdb stores in-frame clones only, minus some. This sample has about 2.4 million clones, with 85% to 95% found just once. Sequencing used naive CD4+ T cells sorted from blood. Subset given: CD45RA+ positively selected. The receptors derive from a man younger than 35 in good health.

The CDR3 sequence: CASSESWGTDTQYF. CDR3 nucleotides: TGCGCCAGCAGTGAGTCGTGGGGCACAGATACGCAGTATTTT. The chain combines TRBV10-2 with TRBJ2-3; D unclear. V was shortened by 0 bases and J by 1 base, with 5 bases between the two germline ends. The germline V gene encodes CDR1 WSHSY and CDR2 SAAADI. This CDR3 contains 14 residues.

The CDR3 nucleotides read TGTGCCAGCAGTCCGGGGGCGTATGAAAAACTGTTTTTT. Protein product: CASSPGAYEKLFF. The gene calls are TRBV2 and TRBJ1-4; possibly TRBD1 for D (6 bases). This CDR3 has 13 amino acids. The germline gives CDR1 SNHLY, CDR2 FYNNEI. Trimming cost V 5 bases and J 6 bases, with 10 bases left between them.

This chain links TRBV11-3 with TRBJ2-5; D might be TRBD1 (6 bases). The CDR3 has 13 residues. Trimming took 5 bases from V and 5 from J, leaving 12 bases between them. The germline V gene has CDR1 SGHNT and CDR2 YENEEA. The CDR3 loop reads CASSPDRLETQYF. CDR3 nucleotide sequence: TGTGCCAGCAGCCCCGACAGGTTGGAGACCCAGTACTTC. The entire variable domain, with the rest obtained from reference TRBV11-3 and TRBJ2-5, is as follows: EAGVVQSPRYKIIEKKQPVAFWCNPISGHNTLYWYLQNLGQGPELLIRYENEEAVDDSQLPKDRFSAERLKGVDSTLKIQPAELGDSAVYLCASSPDRLETQYFGPGTRLLVL.

The rearrangement uses TRBV5-4 and TRBJ1-6, with D possibly being TRBD1 (5 bases). Trimming took off 4 bases at V and 0 bases at J, with 11 bases between the two ends. The CDR3 loop spans 16 amino acids. CDR1 is SGHNT, CDR2 YYREEE, per germline (reference sequence). The CDR3 nucleotides are TGTGCCAGCAGCCCGGGACGGAGCTCCTATAATTCACCCCTCCACTTT. This codes for CASSPGRSSYNSPLHF.

This chain connects TRBV2 to TRBJ2-7, with 8 bases identical to TRBD1. The CDR3 totals 13 residues. V shed 8 bases and J 3 bases; nucleotides not matched to a gene: 6. Germline assignment: CDR1 SNHLY and CDR2 FYNNEI. The CDR3 DNA sequence: TGTGCCAGCGGCGACAGGGGACTCTACGAGCAGTACTTC. This encodes CASGDRGLYEQYF. Based on the CDR3 plus reference TRBV2 and TRBJ2-7, the full variable domain is EPEVTQTPSHQVTQMGQEVILRCVPISNHLYFYWYRQILGQKVEFLVSFYNNEISEKSEIFDDQFSVERPDGSNFTLKIRSTKLEDSAMYFCASGDRGLYEQYFGPGTRLTVT.

The rearrangement uses TRBV6-5 and TRBJ2-5, with 8 positions matching TRBD2. CDR1 and CDR2 (germline): MNHEY, SVGAGI. The junction had 9 bases not matched to a gene; V was cut back by 11 bases and J by 1 base. The CDR3 totals 14 residues. For the CDR3, the DNA is TGTGCCGCAGGCCGCGGGGGGTCCCAAGAGACCCAGTACTTC. Residues: CAAGRGGSQETQYF.

In this sample, this clone turned up once. The chain recombines TRBV9 with TRBJ2-2, with D perhaps matching TRBD1 or TRBD2 (5 bases each). CDR1 SGDLS and CDR2 YYNGEE come from the germline V gene. Between the trimmed V and J ends, which lost 1 base and 4 bases, there was a span of 11 bases. This CDR3 has 15 residues. CDR3 sequence: CASSVSRDGTGELFF. The DNA for the CDR3 is TGTGCCAGCAGCGTAAGCAGGGACGGCACCGGGGAGCTGTTTTTT.

The gene calls are TRBV25-1 and TRBJ2-7; 9 bases match TRBD2. The CDR3 totals 15 residues. Trimming cost V 7 bases and J 5 bases; bases outside gene matches: 12. Germline V gene sequence: CDR1 MGHDK, CDR2 SYGVNS. Here the CDR3 DNA reads TGTGCCAGCACCCAAGGGGGGGGACTAGCCCACGAGCAGTACTTC. It is translated as CASTQGGGLAHEQYF.

In this sample, this clone turned up a few times. The CDR3 coding sequence is TGCAGCACCAAGACAGGGCTGAACACTGAAGCTTTCTTT. Amino acids: CSTKTGLNTEAFF. The V call is TRBV29-1, the J call TRBJ1-1; 7 nucleotides line up with TRBD1. The germline CDR1 and CDR2 sequences are SQVTM and ANQGSEA. This CDR3 contains 13 residues. With 8 bases clipped from V and 0 bases from J, the junction kept 6 bases outside the gene matches.

The chain recombines TRBV7-9 with TRBJ1-1, with 8 bases matching TRBD1. The CDR3 is 14 amino acids. Per germline, CDR1 SEHNR and CDR2 FQNEAQ (reference sequence). V lost 5 bases, J lost 1 base, and 3 bases stayed unmatched. In DNA, the CDR3 is TGTGCCAGCAGCGAAGACAGGGGGAACACTGAAGCTTTCTTT. Protein: CASSEDRGNTEAFF.

This clone was recorded once. Written as DNA, the CDR3 is TGCGCCAGCAGCCCCGTTGGGACAGGGAGGAACACCGGGGAGCTGTTTTTT. Its translation: CASSPVGTGRNTGELFF. V is TRBV5-1 and J is TRBJ2-2, with 9 bases matching TRBD1. J lost 1 base, V lost 4 bases, and 8 bases had no gene match. Germline CDR1 is SGHRS and CDR2 is YFSETQ. The CDR3 covers 17 residues. Filled out from reference TRBV5-1 and TRBJ2-2, the complete variable domain reads KAGVTQTPRYLIKTRGQQVTLSCSPISGHRSVSWYQQTPGQGLQFLFEYFSETQRNKGNFPGRFSGRQFSNSRSEMNVSTLELGDSALYLCASSPVGTGRNTGELFFGEGSRLTVL.

The chain joins TRBV7-3 to TRBJ2-3, with D tentatively TRBD2 (5 bases). Germline CDR1 SGHTA, CDR2 FQGTGA. There are 15 residues in the CDR3. Trimming removed 2 bases at V and 6 bases at J, with 15 bases between. The CDR3 loop reads CASSLAGHQGDTQYF. DNA of the CDR3: TGTGCCAGCAGCTTAGCGGGCCACCAAGGGGATACGCAGTATTTT.

The CDR3, as DNA: TGCAGTGTTGACAGGGGAAATACGCAGTATTTT. Encoded protein: CSVDRGNTQYF. This chain connects TRBV20-1 to TRBJ2-3, with 8 bases fitting TRBD1. J gave up 7 bases and V 7 bases, and 4 bases lay outside the gene matches. Germline CDR1 is DFQATT and CDR2 is SNEGSKA (reference sequence). This CDR3 contains 11 residues.

As to this clone: The sample holds other DNA sequences that translate to the same CDR3. The chain links TRBV19 to TRBJ2-1; D is perhaps TRBD2 (6 bases). CDR3 size: 13 residues. The V gene lost 4 bases and the J gene lost 7 bases, with 11 bases spanning the gap. The V gene's germline CDR1 is LNHDA and CDR2 SQIVND (reference sequence). DNA for the CDR3: TGTGCCAGTAGTACAGGGACTTATAATGAGCAGTTCTTC. Translating it yields CASSTGTYNEQFF. The full variable domain, in which reference TRBV19 and TRBJ2-1 provide the parts outside the CDR3, is DGGITQSPKYLFRKEGQNVTLSCEQNLNHDAMYWYRQDPGQGLRLIYYSQIVNDFQKGDIAEGYSVSREKKESFPLTVTSAQKNPTAFYLCASSTGTYNEQFFGPGTRLTVL.

This clone was detected a few times. The gene calls are TRBV18 and TRBJ2-1, with D hard to call. Germline-derived CDR1 and CDR2 are KGHSH and LQKENI. The CDR3 length is 14 residues. Deletions cut 0 bases from V and 6 bases from J, with 9 bases between. The CDR3 protein is CASSPPGTVNEQFF. The CDR3 DNA reads TGTGCCAGCTCACCACCCGGAACGGTCAATGAGCAGTTCTTC.

The genes are TRBV28 and TRBJ1-6; D ambiguous. This CDR3 has 17 amino acids. V was pared by 6 bases and J by 4 bases, with 19 bases between. Looked up from germline, CDR1 is MDHEN and CDR2 is SYDVKM. DNA of the CDR3: TGTGCCAGCAGATTTACCGGGAGCTTACTTTATAATTCACCCCTCCACTTT. Translating it yields CASRFTGSLLYNSPLHF.

The J gene is TRBJ2-1, the V gene TRBV9, with 8 bases identical to TRBD2. The germline gives CDR1 SGDLS, CDR2 YYNGEE. Trimming cost V 3 bases and J 4 bases; bases outside gene matches: 15. The CDR3 consists of 18 residues. The CDR3 loop reads CASSAGFPGLGGYNEQFF. The DNA of the CDR3 is TGTGCCAGCAGCGCAGGTTTTCCGGGACTAGGGGGATACAATGAGCAGTTCTTC.

This chain connects TRBV5-5 to TRBJ2-7; 8 bases align to TRBD1. V dropped 4 bases and J dropped 2; count of bases not matched to a gene: 5. The CDR3 has 14 residues. The germline CDR1 and CDR2 sequences are SGHKS and YYEKEE (reference sequence). The CDR3 protein is CASSAGTGAYEQYF. The DNA of the CDR3 is TGTGCCAGCAGCGCCGGGACAGGCGCCTACGAGCAGTACTTC. Filled out from reference TRBV5-5 and TRBJ2-7, the complete variable domain reads DAGVTQSPTHLIKTRGQQVTLRCSPISGHKSVSWYQQVLGQGPQFIFQYYEKEERGRGNFPDRFSARQFPNYSSELNVNALLLGDSALYLCASSAGTGAYEQYFGPGTRLTVT.

The rearrangement links TRBV18 to TRBJ2-1; 12 nucleotides match TRBD2. The CDR3 runs 18 residues. With 6 bases clipped from V and 4 bases from J, the junction kept 13 bases outside the gene matches. Germline V gives CDR1 KGHSH, CDR2 LQKENI. The CDR3 DNA follows: TGTGCCAGCTCCACAAGCCCCGGGACTAGCGGGCCATACAATGAGCAGTTCTTC. Protein: CASSTSPGTSGPYNEQFF.

This rearrangement joins TRBV6-1 to TRBJ2-1; D uncertain. This CDR3 spans 12 amino acids. V was clipped by 2 bases and J by 7 bases, with 6 bases between them. Per the germline V gene, CDR1 is MNHNS and CDR2 is SASEGT. CDR3 amino acids: CASSELENEQFF. The CDR3 region has the DNA TGTGCCAGCAGTGAATTAGAGAATGAGCAGTTCTTC.

The chain has TRBV4-1 and TRBJ2-6; a weak D match, TRBD1 (6 bases). Trimming pared 4 bases from V and 2 bases from J, leaving 12 bases between. This CDR3 has 16 amino acids. The germline V gene has CDR1 MGHRA and CDR2 YSYEKL. The CDR3 DNA reads as TGCGCCAGCAGCCTGTTAACAGGGACTGGGGCCAACGTCCTGACTTTC. It translates to CASSLLTGTGANVLTF.

As for this clone: Other DNA sequences in the sample encode the same CDR3. The chain is built from TRBV2 and TRBJ2-7; TRBD2 matches 14 bases. CDR3 length equals 14 residues. J gave up 3 bases and V 6 bases, and 1 base lay outside the gene matches. Germline CDR1 reads SNHLY; CDR2 reads FYNNEI. CDR3 sequence reads: CASRGTSGGYEQYF. The CDR3, as DNA: TGTGCCAGCAGAGGGACTAGCGGGGGCTACGAGCAGTACTTC.

The chain combines TRBV11-2 with TRBJ2-5, with 11 nucleotides matching TRBD1. There are 15 residues in the CDR3. J gave up 4 bases and V 3 bases, and 4 bases lay outside the gene matches. Germline loops: CDR1 SGHAT, CDR2 FQNNGV. The chain's CDR3 is CASSLGQGVGETQYF. CDR3 coding DNA: TGTGCCAGCAGCTTGGGACAGGGGGTGGGAGAGACCCAGTACTTC.